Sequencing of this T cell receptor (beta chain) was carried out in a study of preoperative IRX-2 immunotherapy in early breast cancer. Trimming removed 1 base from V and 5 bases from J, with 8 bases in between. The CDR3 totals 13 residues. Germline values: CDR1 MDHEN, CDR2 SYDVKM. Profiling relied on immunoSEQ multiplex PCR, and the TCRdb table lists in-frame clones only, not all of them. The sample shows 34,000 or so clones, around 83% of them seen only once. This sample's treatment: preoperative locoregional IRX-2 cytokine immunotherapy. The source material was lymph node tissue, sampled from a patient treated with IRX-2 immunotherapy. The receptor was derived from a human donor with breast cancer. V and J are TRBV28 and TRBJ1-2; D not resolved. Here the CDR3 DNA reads TGTGCCAGCAGTTTATCCGCGGGGTATGGCTACACCTTC. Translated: CASSLSAGYGYTF.